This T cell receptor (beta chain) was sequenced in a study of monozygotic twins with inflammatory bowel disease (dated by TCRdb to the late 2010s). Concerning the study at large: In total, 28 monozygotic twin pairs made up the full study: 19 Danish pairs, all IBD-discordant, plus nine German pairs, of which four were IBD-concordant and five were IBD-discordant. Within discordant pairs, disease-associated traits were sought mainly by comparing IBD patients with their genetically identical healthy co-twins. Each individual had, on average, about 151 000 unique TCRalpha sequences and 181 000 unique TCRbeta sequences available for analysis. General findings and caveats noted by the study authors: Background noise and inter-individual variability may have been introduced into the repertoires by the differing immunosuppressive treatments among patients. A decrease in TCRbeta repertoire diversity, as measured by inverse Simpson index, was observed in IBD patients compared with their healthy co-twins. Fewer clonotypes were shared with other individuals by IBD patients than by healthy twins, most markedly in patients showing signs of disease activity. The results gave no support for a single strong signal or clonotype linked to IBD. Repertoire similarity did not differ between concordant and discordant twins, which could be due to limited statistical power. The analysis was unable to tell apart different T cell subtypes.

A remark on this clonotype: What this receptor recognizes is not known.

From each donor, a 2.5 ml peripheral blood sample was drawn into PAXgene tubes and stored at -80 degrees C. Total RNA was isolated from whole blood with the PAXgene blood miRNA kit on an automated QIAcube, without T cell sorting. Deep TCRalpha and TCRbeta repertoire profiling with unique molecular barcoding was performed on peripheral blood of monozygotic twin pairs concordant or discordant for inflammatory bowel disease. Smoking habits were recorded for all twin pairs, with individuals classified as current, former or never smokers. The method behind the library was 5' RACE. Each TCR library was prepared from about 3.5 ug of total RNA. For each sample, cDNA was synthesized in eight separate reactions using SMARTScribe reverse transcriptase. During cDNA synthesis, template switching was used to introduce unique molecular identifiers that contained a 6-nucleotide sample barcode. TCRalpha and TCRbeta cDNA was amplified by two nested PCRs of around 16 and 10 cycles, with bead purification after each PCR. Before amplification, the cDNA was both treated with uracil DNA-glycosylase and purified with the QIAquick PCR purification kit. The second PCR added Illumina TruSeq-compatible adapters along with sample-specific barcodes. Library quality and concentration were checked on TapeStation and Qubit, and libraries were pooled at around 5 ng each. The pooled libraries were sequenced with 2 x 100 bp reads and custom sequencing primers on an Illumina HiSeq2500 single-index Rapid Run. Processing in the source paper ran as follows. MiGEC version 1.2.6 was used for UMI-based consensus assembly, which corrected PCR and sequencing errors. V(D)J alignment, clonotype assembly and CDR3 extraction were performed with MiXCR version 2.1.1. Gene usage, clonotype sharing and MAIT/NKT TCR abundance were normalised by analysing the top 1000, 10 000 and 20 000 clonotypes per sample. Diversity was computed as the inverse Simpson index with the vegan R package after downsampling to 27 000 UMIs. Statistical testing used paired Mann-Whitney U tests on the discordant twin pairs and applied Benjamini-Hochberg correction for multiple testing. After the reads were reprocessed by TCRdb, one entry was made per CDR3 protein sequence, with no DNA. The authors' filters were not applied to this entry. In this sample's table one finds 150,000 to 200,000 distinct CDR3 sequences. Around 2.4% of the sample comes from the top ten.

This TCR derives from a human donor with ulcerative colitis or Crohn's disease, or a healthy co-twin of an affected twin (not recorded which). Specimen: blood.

The CDR3 amino acid sequence is: CASSLVTGNYEQYF. The sequence joins TRBV7-2 to TRBJ2-7; TCRdb picks TRBD1, but there is no DNA to check that call. Via the germline V gene, CDR1 is SGHTA and CDR2 FQGNSA. Including the terminal cysteine and phenylalanine, the CDR3 comprises 14 residues. The coding DNA is unavailable.